This is a list of T cell receptor beta chains from one sample in a study of blood T cell repertoires in COVID-19. Measured with immunoSEQ multiplex PCR; TCRdb has only the in-frame clones, and not every one. The profile shows approximately 150,000 clones, approximately 91% of them singletons. Sequencing used peripheral blood. The receptors stem from a man aged 18 to 35 with COVID-19, enrolled during active disease. Both conserved end residues are part of each CDR3. D genes are given only for firm matches. Only some rows state a clone size, as once, few, many or a class for expanded clones.

NA	NA	TRBV21-1	TRBJ2-4	CASIDRGFKNIQYF	TGTGCCAGCATCGATCGGGGGTTCAAAAACATTCAGTACTTC
NA	NA	TRBV3-1/TRBV3-2	TRBJ1-2	CASSRTGRGIYGYTF	TGTGCCAGCAGCCGAACGGGTCGGGGAATCTATGGCTACACCTTC
NA	NA	TRBV28	TRBJ2-7	CASSFPLLEQYF	TGTGCCAGCAGTTTCCCCCTTCTAGAGCAGTACTTC
TRBD1	NA	TRBV28	TRBJ1-4	CASSFQIRDRGKDEKLFF	TGTGCCAGCAGTTTTCAAATCCGGGACAGGGGAAAGGATGAAAAACTGTTTTTT
NA	NA	TRBV7-2	TRBJ1-5	CASSLAGQGNQPQHF	TGTGCCAGCAGCTTAGCGGGCCAGGGCAATCAGCCCCAGCATTTT
NA	once	TRBV21-1	TRBJ2-3	CASSKGRDSPLGTQYF	TGTGCCAGCAGCAAAGGGCGGGACAGCCCTTTAGGTACGCAGTATTTT
NA	NA	TRBV7-3	TRBJ2-1	CASSPNLAASYNEQFF	TGTGCCAGCAGCCCCAACTTAGCGGCCTCCTACAATGAGCAGTTCTTC
NA	once	TRBV6-2/TRBV6-3	TRBJ2-7	CASSYSRSGPSLSYEQYF	TGTGCCAGCAGTTACTCGAGATCCGGTCCGTCCCTCTCCTACGAGCAGTACTTC
NA	NA	TRBV27	TRBJ1-5	CASSLSAGLDQPQHF	TGTGCCAGCAGTTTATCAGCAGGGTTGGATCAGCCCCAGCATTTT
TRBD1	once	TRBV19	TRBJ2-1	CASSPGDRGVHNEQFF	TGTGCCAGTAGTCCGGGTGACAGGGGTGTGCACAATGAGCAGTTCTTC
NA	NA	TRBV11-1	TRBJ2-1	CASSRAGIYNEQFF	TGTGCCAGCAGTCGCGCGGGGATATACAATGAGCAGTTCTTC
NA	NA	TRBV6-5	TRBJ1-2	CASRGQYGGYTF	TGTGCCAGCAGAGGACAGTACGGTGGCTACACCTTC
NA	once	TRBV30	TRBJ1-4	CAWSVVSGQKLFF	TGTGCCTGGAGTGTGGTTAGTGGGCAAAAACTGTTTTTT
NA	NA	TRBV5-6	TRBJ2-5	CASSLGGGAGETQYF	TGTGCCAGCAGCTTGGGAGGGGGTGCCGGCGAGACCCAGTACTTC
NA	NA	TRBV24-1	TRBJ2-1	CATSDPSRGYNEQFF	TGTGCCACCAGTGACCCGAGCCGGGGTTACAATGAGCAGTTCTTC
NA	NA	TRBV5-1	TRBJ2-7	CASSWSGNEQYF	TGCGCCAGCAGCTGGTCAGGGAACGAGCAGTACTTC
NA	NA	TRBV4-3	TRBJ2-7	CASSQDYGSSYEQYF	TGCGCCAGCAGCCAAGATTACGGGAGTAGTTACGAGCAGTACTTC
TRBD1	NA	TRBV28	TRBJ2-7	CASSPGQESYEQYF	TGTGCCAGCAGTCCCGGACAGGAATCCTACGAGCAGTACTTC
NA	NA	TRBV7-6	TRBJ1-5	CASSLRGSNQPQHF	TGTGCCAGCAGCTTAAGGGGTAGCAATCAGCCCCAGCATTTT
TRBD1	NA	TRBV4-3	TRBJ1-2	CASSRVFPGQGAVVLPGAYTF	TGCGCCAGCAGCCGAGTTTTTCCGGGACAGGGGGCTGTCGTCCTCCCGGGGGCCTACACCTTC
TRBD2	NA	TRBV5-1	TRBJ2-1	CASSLGLAGVVEQFF	TGCGCCAGCAGCTTGGGACTAGCGGGAGTGGTTGAGCAGTTCTTC
NA	NA	TRBV7-2	TRBJ1-5	CASSLGVGGYQPQHF	TGTGCCAGCAGCTTAGGAGTCGGGGGTTATCAGCCCCAGCATTTT
NA	NA	TRBV7-8	TRBJ1-2	CASSLALTGGYTF	TGTGCCAGCAGCTTAGCTCTTACAGGGGGCTACACCTTC
NA	few	TRBV4-1	TRBJ2-7	CASSQQGEQYF	TGCGCCAGCAGCCAGCAGGGCGAGCAGTACTTC
TRBD2	NA	TRBV7-2	TRBJ2-1	CASSPSTAREGYNEQFF	TGTGCCAGCAGCCCATCCACTGCGCGGGAGGGATACAATGAGCAGTTCTTC
NA	NA	TRBV27	TRBJ1-2	CASSPMGGHYGYTF	TGTGCCAGCAGTCCTATGGGGGGGCACTATGGCTACACCTTC
TRBD1	NA	TRBV24-1	TRBJ2-1	CATSDRDRRIYNEQFF	TGTGCCACCAGTGATAGGGACAGGCGGATCTACAATGAGCAGTTCTTC
NA	NA	TRBV5-1	TRBJ1-2	CASSLAPGVYGGTF	TGCGCCAGCAGCTTGGCCCCAGGGGTCTATGGGGGCACCTTC
TRBD1	NA	TRBV7-2	TRBJ2-5	CASSFRDRGRETQYF	TGTGCCAGCAGCTTCCGGGACAGGGGGCGTGAGACCCAGTACTTC
NA	NA	TRBV28	TRBJ2-7	CASSPRYSKTYEQYF	TGTGCCAGCAGTCCCCGATACAGTAAGACCTACGAGCAGTACTTC
NA	NA	TRBV18	TRBJ2-1	CASSGERGRTYNEQFF	TGTGCCAGCTCAGGCGAACGAGGGAGAACCTACAATGAGCAGTTCTTC
TRBD1	medium-sized	TRBV6-1	TRBJ2-1	CASSEGQVIEQFF	TGTGCCAGCAGTGAGGGACAGGTCATTGAGCAGTTCTTC
NA	once	TRBV18	TRBJ2-5	CASSPSGYSQETQYF	TGTGCCAGCTCACCTTCAGGGTACTCCCAAGAGACCCAGTACTTC
TRBD1	NA	TRBV29-1	TRBJ1-2	CSAAQGINYGYTF	TGCAGCGCGGCACAGGGGATAAACTATGGCTACACCTTC
NA	NA	TRBV12-3/TRBV12-4	TRBJ2-3	CASSFQGTDTQYF	TGTGCCAGCAGTTTTCAGGGGACAGATACGCAGTATTTT